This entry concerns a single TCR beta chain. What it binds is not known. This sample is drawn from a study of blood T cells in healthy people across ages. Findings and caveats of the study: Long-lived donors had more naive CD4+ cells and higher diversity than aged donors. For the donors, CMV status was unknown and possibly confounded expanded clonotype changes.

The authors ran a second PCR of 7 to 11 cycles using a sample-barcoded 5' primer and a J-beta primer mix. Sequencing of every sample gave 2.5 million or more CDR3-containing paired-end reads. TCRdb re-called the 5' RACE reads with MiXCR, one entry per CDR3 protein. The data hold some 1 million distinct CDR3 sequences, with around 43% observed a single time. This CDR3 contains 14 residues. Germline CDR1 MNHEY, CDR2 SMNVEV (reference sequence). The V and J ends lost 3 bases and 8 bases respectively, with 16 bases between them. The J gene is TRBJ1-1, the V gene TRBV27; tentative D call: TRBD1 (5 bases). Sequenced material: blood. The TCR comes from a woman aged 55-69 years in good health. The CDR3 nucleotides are TGTGCCAGCAGTTTTGGGGGGAGGTTTTCCGAAGCTTTCTTT. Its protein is CASSFGGRFSEAFF.